The T cell receptor beta chain described here comes from a study of cytomegalovirus exposure and HLA in healthy donors. Across the study: Assignment to the Caucasian-associated ancestry cluster applied to approximately 80% of the approximately 360 genotyped donors. Study results and limitations: A cluster of highly shared sequence variants was likely a sequencing artifact. The analysis excluded some indistinguishable V segments, including TRBV6-2 and TRBV6-3.

Deletions cut 6 bases from V and 6 bases from J, with 8 bases between. Germline V CDR1 and CDR2: MNHEY, SVGAGI. This CDR3 is built from 12 residues. The PCR contained 60 Vbeta and 13 Jbeta primers. Some clones are missing from TCRdb's copy, which holds only in-frame ones; the method was immunoSEQ multiplex PCR. The repertoire holds approximately 170,000 clones, roughly four fifths seen once, with about 1.6% in the top ten. Concerning this clone: Its antigen remains unknown.

The material sequenced was PBMCs. This rearrangement joins TRBV6-5 to TRBJ2-2; D unclear. This TCR was sampled from a man in his forties or fifties in good health and CMV-seronegative. The chain's CDR3 is CASRTRAGELFF. DNA of the CDR3: TGTGCCAGCAGAACACGGGCCGGGGAGCTGTTTTTT.